The 20 T cell receptor beta chains presented below share a single source sample, sequenced in a study of cytomegalovirus exposure and HLA in healthy donors (dated by TCRdb to about 2017). Receptor libraries were prepared by the immunoSEQ multiplex PCR assay. A mixture of 60 forward primers for TCR Vbeta segments and 13 reverse primers for TCR Jbeta segments was used in the multiplex PCR. TCRdb provides this immuneACCESS table in a form limited to in-frame rearrangements. Some clones are lacking; in checked studies, under half of them reflect an unresolved V gene, and why the rest are absent is not known. The sample table holds approximately 110,000 clones, of which around 79% were seen once. The ten largest clonotypes hold 4.1% of the sample. The sample consisted of PBMCs. The receptor source for this set is a woman between 40 and 50 years old in good health and CMV-seronegative.

CDR3 amino acids: CASSPNLLAADEQYF. DNA of the CDR3: TGTGCCAGCAGCCCGAACCTACTAGCGGCGGACGAGCAGTACTTC. The genes are TRBV7-9 and TRBJ2-7, with 8 nucleotides matching TRBD2. CDR1 is SEHNR, CDR2 FQNEAQ, per germline (reference sequence). V gave up 5 bases and J gave up 5 bases; unmatched junction bases: 11. CDR3 size: 15 residues.

This rearrangement joins TRBV25-1 to TRBJ2-3; D is uncertain. Germline CDR1 is MGHDK and CDR2 is SYGVNS. The CDR3 extends over 13 amino acids. V lost 2 bases and J 4 bases, leaving 7 bases between the germline ends. For the CDR3, the DNA is TGTGCCAGCAGTGAAGAGCGTCCAGATACGCAGTATTTT. Its protein product is CASSEERPDTQYF.

The chain couples TRBV25-1 to TRBJ2-7, with 10 bases aligning to TRBD1. V shed 10 bases, J shed 6 bases, and the junction held 6 bases outside the gene matches. The germline V gene encodes CDR1 MGHDK and CDR2 SYGVNS. The CDR3 totals 12 residues. The CDR3 bases are TGTGCCACCAGACAGGGGGCGGGCGAGCAGTACTTC. Translated: CATRQGAGEQYF.

This chain links TRBV5-1 with TRBJ2-1; D ambiguous. There are 14 residues in the CDR3. V was pared by 0 bases and J by 4 bases, with 8 bases between. The germline V gene has CDR1 SGHRS and CDR2 YFSETQ. CDR3 in amino acids: CASSLETGYNEQFF. As DNA, the CDR3 is TGCGCCAGCAGCTTGGAAACGGGTTACAATGAGCAGTTCTTC.

The chain links TRBV28 to TRBJ1-2; the match to TRBD1 covers 8 bases. The germline V gene has CDR1 MDHEN and CDR2 SYDVKM. This CDR3 comprises 13 residues. The ends lost 6 bases at V and 4 bases at J; junction bases unmatched: 4. CDR3 sequence reads: CASSRGQVYGYTF. Written as DNA, the CDR3 is TGTGCCAGCAGCCGGGGACAGGTCTATGGCTACACCTTC.

This clone came up a few times. The gene calls are TRBV27 and TRBJ1-1, with 8 bases aligning to TRBD1. V gave up 2 bases and J gave up 0 bases; unmatched junction bases: 2. In germline, CDR1 is MNHEY, CDR2 SMNVEV (reference sequence). The length of the CDR3 is 15 residues. The CDR3 here is CASSLRGQVNTEAFF. DNA for the CDR3: TGTGCCAGCAGTTTACGGGGACAGGTGAACACTGAAGCTTTCTTT.

The chain uses TRBV27 and TRBJ2-2; TRBD2 might be the D (5 bases). Germline CDR1 reads MNHEY; CDR2 reads SMNVEV (reference sequence). The CDR3 has 14 residues. V lost 0 bases and J lost 6, with 8 bases in between. This chain's CDR3 is CASSLSEEAGELFF. CDR3 DNA: TGTGCCAGCAGTTTATCGGAGGAGGCCGGGGAGCTGTTTTTT.

CDR3 region: CASSEAGPETQYF. The CDR3 DNA reads as TGTGCCAGCAGTGAAGCGGGGCCAGAGACCCAGTACTTC. The chain uses TRBV2 and TRBJ2-5; D perhaps matches TRBD1 (5 bases). The CDR3 is made up of 13 amino acids. Trimming cost V 0 bases and J 4 bases, with 6 bases left between them. Germline-derived CDR1 and CDR2 are SNHLY and FYNNEI.

Details on this clone: The junction departs from germline at one end; a sequencing error may be responsible. The V call is TRBV7-9, the J call TRBJ1-1; D is unresolved. Germline CDR1 is SEHNR and CDR2 is FQNEAQ (reference sequence). CDR3 length equals 11 residues. In nucleotides, the CDR3 is TGTTCCAGCAGCCTAGCCCGAGGGCCTTTCTTT. Amino acid sequence: CSSSLARGPFF.

The J gene is TRBJ1-4, the V gene TRBV7-2; no clear D. This CDR3 contains 15 residues. With 1 base removed from V and 3 bases from J, the gap between germline ends came to 9 bases. Germline V gene data show CDR1 as SGHTA and CDR2 as FQGNSA. As DNA, the CDR3 is TGTGCCAGCAGCTTAGACGGGCGGGCTAATGAAAAACTGTTTTTT. Translated, it gives CASSLDGRANEKLFF.

The chain couples TRBV5-6 to TRBJ2-7; maybe TRBD2 (6 bases). CDR3 length equals 17 residues. Trimming removed 0 bases from V and 2 bases from J, with 18 bases in between. CDR1 SGHDT and CDR2 YYEEEE come from the germline V gene. CDR3 in DNA: TGTGCCAGCAGCTTGGGTCGTTTGACCGGGACTGCCTACGAGCAGTACTTC. This translates into CASSLGRLTGTAYEQYF.

This rearrangement joins TRBV4-3 to TRBJ1-6; TRBD1 is a possible D gene (6 bases). Between the trimmed V and J ends, which lost 1 base and 10 bases, there was a span of 17 bases. There are 16 residues in the CDR3. Looked up from germline, CDR1 is LGHNA and CDR2 is YSLEER. The CDR3, as DNA: TGCGCCAGCAGCCAAGTATTGGGTCAGGGGAACTCACCCCTCCACTTT. It is translated as CASSQVLGQGNSPLHF.

V gene TRBV27 combines with J gene TRBJ2-1; 7 bases align to TRBD1. CDR1 and CDR2 (germline): MNHEY, SMNVEV (reference sequence). J lost 6 bases, V lost 7 bases, and 9 bases had no gene match. There are 14 residues in the CDR3. As DNA, the CDR3 is TGTGCCAGCAAAAACCGGGACAGTTCCAATGAGCAGTTCTTC. Amino acid sequence: CASKNRDSSNEQFF.

The chain uses TRBV6-5 and TRBJ2-2; 7 bases map to TRBD2. The V and J ends lost 6 bases and 3 bases, in that order; junction bases with no gene match: 7. The CDR3 is 15 residues long. Germline V CDR1 and CDR2: MNHEY, SVGAGI. The CDR3 sequence: CASSRGLADTGELFF. The CDR3, as DNA: TGTGCCAGCAGCCGGGGTCTAGCGGACACCGGGGAGCTGTTTTTT.

In the case of this clone: A junction end diverges from the germline sequence, so it may reflect a read error. The chain joins TRBV7-9 to TRBJ2-7; tentatively, D is TRBD2 (5 bases). CDR3 length: 13 amino acids. CDR1 is SEHNR, CDR2 FQNEAQ, per germline (reference sequence). CDR3 in amino acids: CSSSYGLSYEQYF. In DNA form, the CDR3 reads TGTTCCAGCAGCTACGGACTCTCCTACGAGCAGTACTTC. Variable domain in full (rest from reference TRBV7-9 and TRBJ2-7): DTGVSQNPRHKITKRGQNVTFRCDPISEHNRLYWYRQTLGQGPEFLTYFQNEAQLEKSRLLSDRFSAERPKGSFSTLEIQRTEQGDSAMYLCSSSYGLSYEQYFGPGTRLTVT.

V and J are TRBV2 and TRBJ1-5; D not resolved. The length of the CDR3 is 14 residues. Trimming removed 7 bases from V and 11 bases from J, with 21 bases in between. Germline values: CDR1 SNHLY, CDR2 FYNNEI. The CDR3 DNA reads TGTGCCAGCAAACCCTCAGAATCCCGGGGAGCCCAGCATTTT. Protein sequence: CASKPSESRGAQHF.

The rearrangement joins TRBV7-8 to TRBJ1-6; D gene unclear. Trimming stripped 1 base from V and 7 bases from J, with 5 bases between. Germline V CDR1 and CDR2: SGHVS, FQNEAQ. This CDR3 contains 13 residues. CDR3 sequence reads: CASSLVENSPLHF. Written as DNA, the CDR3 is TGTGCCAGCAGCTTAGTTGAGAATTCACCCCTCCACTTT.

The gene calls are TRBV4-3 and TRBJ2-1; 15 bases map to TRBD2. The length of the CDR3 is 18 residues. The trim removed 4 bases at V and 3 bases at J, leaving 7 bases unmatched. Germline loops: CDR1 LGHNA, CDR2 YSLEER. In DNA form, the CDR3 reads TGCGCCAGCAGCCCCGGACTAGCGGGGGGGATGAACTACAATGAGCAGTTCTTC. It is translated as CASSPGLAGGMNYNEQFF.

The chain is built from TRBV7-2 and TRBJ1-2; 8 positions agree with TRBD1. The CDR3 contains 14 residues. Per germline, CDR1 SGHTA and CDR2 FQGNSA. Trimming at V came to 1 base and at J to 8 bases, leaving 6 bases not matched to a gene. The CDR3 loop is CASSLEIRGRGYTF. The CDR3 DNA sequence: TGTGCCAGCAGCTTAGAGATCAGGGGGCGCGGCTACACCTTC.

The rearrangement uses TRBV4-2 and TRBJ2-3; D is unclear. Germline CDR1 LGHNA, CDR2 YNFKEQ. Trimming took off 2 bases at V and 2 bases at J, with 8 bases between the two ends. The CDR3 has 14 residues. The CDR3 loop reads CASSQQPNTDTQYF. CDR3 bases: TGTGCCAGCAGCCAACAACCTAACACAGATACGCAGTATTTT.